The 28 T cell receptor beta chains below were found in one sample sequenced in a study of cytomegalovirus exposure and HLA in healthy donors. PCR primers comprised 60 Vbeta and 13 Jbeta primers. Here immunoSEQ multiplex PCR was the method, and the copy in TCRdb shows in-frame clones only, minus some. The table counts roughly 62,000 clones; more than 2% lies in the top ten. Sequenced sample: PBMCs. Every receptor here comes from a woman between 18 and 30 years old in good health and CMV-seronegative.

The J gene is TRBJ2-1, the V gene TRBV12-5; D gene uncertain. V was pared by 4 bases and J by 1 base, with 5 bases between. Germline V lookup: CDR1 LGHNT, CDR2 FRNRAP. This CDR3 comprises 13 residues. CDR3 in DNA: TGTGCTAGTGGTTCCGGGTCCTACAATGAGCAGTTCTTC. It yields the protein CASGSGSYNEQFF.

The V gene is TRBV4-1, the J gene TRBJ2-7; no clear D. Trimming shortened V by 5 bases and J by 0 bases, and 14 bases separated the two germline ends. The CDR3 covers 15 residues. The germline CDR1 and CDR2 sequences are MGHRA and YSYEKL. This CDR3 reads CASSNYESLSYEQYF. The CDR3 DNA sequence: TGCGCCAGCAGCAACTACGAAAGCCTCTCCTACGAGCAGTACTTC.

The rearrangement uses TRBV10-3 and TRBJ2-7; D possibly corresponds to TRBD1 (5 bases). The V gene's germline CDR1 is ENHRY and CDR2 SYGVKD. This CDR3 region has 14 residues. Trimming pared 8 bases from V and 2 bases from J, leaving 16 bases between. The CDR3 nucleotides are TGTGCCATCCAAACGGGCAGGGCCCCCTACGAGCAGTACTTC. Translated: CAIQTGRAPYEQYF.

The chain is built from TRBV6-1 and TRBJ2-2; 7 bases fit TRBD1. Germline CDR1 is MNHNS and CDR2 is SASEGT. The junction had 8 bases not matched to a gene; V was cut back by 4 bases and J by 0 bases. The CDR3 covers 17 residues. As DNA, the CDR3 is TGTGCCAGCAGTGTGGTTTTAGGGACAGCGAACACCGGGGAGCTGTTTTTT. This gives the protein CASSVVLGTANTGELFF.

The rearrangement uses TRBV27 and TRBJ1-2, with a tentative D call TRBD1 (5 bases). V was trimmed by 3 bases and J by 4 bases, leaving 30 bases between them. The germline CDR1 and CDR2 sequences are MNHEY and SMNVEV (reference sequence). The CDR3 loop spans 20 amino acids. CDR3: CASSFYPSPREAPGGYGYTF. For the CDR3, the DNA is TGTGCCAGCAGTTTTTATCCATCACCGCGGGAGGCCCCGGGGGGCTATGGCTACACCTTC.

The chain links TRBV7-2 to TRBJ1-2, with no clear D. This CDR3 comprises 12 residues. The V end lost 1 base, the J end lost 8 bases, and 8 bases lay between the germline ends. CDR1 and CDR2 from the germline V gene are SGHTA and FQGNSA. The DNA for the CDR3 is TGTGCCAGCAGCTTAGTAACATACGGCTACACCTTC. It codes for CASSLVTYGYTF. The variable domain in full, completed from reference TRBV7-2 and TRBJ1-2, reads GAGVSQSPSNKVTEKGKDVELRCDPISGHTALYWYRQSLGQGLEFLIYFQGNSAPDKSGLPSDRFSAERTGGSVSTLTIQRTQQEDSAVYLCASSLVTYGYTFGSGTRLTVV.

V usage is TRBV4-1 and J usage is TRBJ2-1; TRBD1 aligns across 11 bases. The CDR3 has 15 amino acids. The J segment lost 6 bases and the V segment lost 6 bases, leaving 7 bases of the junction unmatched. Germline V CDR1 and CDR2: MGHRA, YSYEKL. The CDR3: CASRSRDRGGNEQFF. The CDR3 region has the DNA TGCGCCAGCAGAAGCCGGGACAGGGGGGGCAATGAGCAGTTCTTC.

The CDR3 region has the DNA TGCGCCAGCAGCGCTCAATCAGGCTTCTTTGTAGACACCGGGGAGCTGTTTTTT. This encodes CASSAQSGFFVDTGELFF. The V and J genes are TRBV5-1 and TRBJ2-2; no clear D gene. Germline CDR1 SGHRS, CDR2 YFSETQ. V lost 4 bases, J lost 3 bases, and 22 bases lay in between. The CDR3 sequence is 18 residues long.

The gene calls are TRBV5-1 and TRBJ2-5, with D maybe TRBD2 (6 bases). V lost 0 bases and J 5 bases, leaving 20 bases between the germline ends. From germline, CDR1 is SGHRS and CDR2 YFSETQ. CDR3 length: 17 amino acids. DNA of the CDR3: TGCGCCAGCAGCTTGGCCGCGGAGGGACCTGATAGTGAGACCCAGTACTTC. This encodes CASSLAAEGPDSETQYF.

The gene calls are TRBV11-2 and TRBJ2-7; 7 bases agree with TRBD1. The J segment lost 3 bases and the V segment lost 5 bases, leaving 10 bases of the junction unmatched. Germline loops: CDR1 SGHAT, CDR2 FQNNGV. The CDR3 contains 15 residues. CDR3 nucleotides: TGTGCCAGCAGCCCCCTCCGGGACAGAGACTACGAGCAGTACTTC. It codes for CASSPLRDRDYEQYF.

The chain recombines TRBV7-9 with TRBJ2-1; D possibly corresponds to TRBD2 (7 bases). V lost 3 bases and J 6 bases, leaving 15 bases between the germline ends. Germline V lookup: CDR1 SEHNR, CDR2 FQNEAQ (reference sequence). The CDR3 consists of 15 residues. CDR3 sequence reads: CASSFPPGGLNEQFF. Here the CDR3 DNA reads TGTGCCAGCAGCTTTCCTCCCGGGGGGCTCAATGAGCAGTTCTTC. The full variable domain, its missing parts supplied by reference TRBV7-9 and TRBJ2-1, is DTGVSQNPRHKITKRGQNVTFRCDPISEHNRLYWYRQTLGQGPEFLTYFQNEAQLEKSRLLSDRFSAERPKGSFSTLEIQRTEQGDSAMYLCASSFPPGGLNEQFFGPGTRLTVL.

The gene calls are TRBV7-9 and TRBJ2-7; the match to TRBD2 covers 11 bases. This CDR3 contains 15 residues. Germline V lookup: CDR1 SEHNR, CDR2 FQNEAQ (reference sequence). V was pared by 5 bases and J by 5 bases, with 8 bases of the junction left unmatched. The CDR3 loop reads CASSALLAGEDEQYF. CDR3 coding DNA: TGTGCCAGCAGCGCCTTACTAGCGGGAGAGGACGAGCAGTACTTC.

The chain has TRBV10-2 and TRBJ1-2; TRBD1 is a possible D gene (6 bases). Germline CDR1 WSHSY, CDR2 SAAADI. V was pared by 4 bases and J by 2 bases, with 11 bases between. The CDR3 runs to 14 residues. The CDR3 DNA sequence: TGCGCCAGCAGTGTGGGGGCTCCAAACTATGGCTACACCTTC. It is translated as CASSVGAPNYGYTF.

The chain employs TRBV5-8 and TRBJ1-2, with D possibly being TRBD1 (5 bases). The CDR3 is 12 amino acids. CDR1 is SGHTS and CDR2 is YDEGEE in the germline V gene. The V and J ends lost 7 bases and 4 bases respectively, with 11 bases between them. DNA of the CDR3: TGTGCCAGCGGTCCGGGGGGCTATGGCTACACCTTC. Translation gives CASGPGGYGYTF. Together with reference TRBV5-8 and TRBJ1-2, the CDR3 gives the full variable domain: EAGVTQSPTHLIKTRGQQATLRCSPISGHTSVYWYQQALGLGLQFLLWYDEGEERNRGNFPPRFSGRQFPNYSSELNVNALELEDSALYLCASGPGGYGYTFGSGTRLTVV.

The CDR3 region is CASSLAIVNTGELFF. CDR3 coding DNA: TGTGCCAGCAGCTTAGCTATTGTGAACACCGGGGAGCTGTTTTTT. The chain has TRBV7-6 and TRBJ2-2; D is ambiguous. Trimming cost V 0 bases and J 1 base, with 6 bases left between them. Looked up from germline, CDR1 is SGHVS and CDR2 is FNYEAQ. The CDR3 loop spans 15 amino acids.

The chain carries TRBV6-1 and TRBJ2-5; D perhaps matches TRBD2 (7 bases). Germline V gene sequence: CDR1 MNHNS, CDR2 SASEGT. The CDR3 consists of 13 residues. The germline V and J ends were trimmed by 8 bases and 2 bases, with 12 bases remaining between them. CDR3 region: CASGRGGQETQYF. CDR3 nucleotide sequence: TGTGCCAGCGGCAGGGGAGGGCAAGAGACCCAGTACTTC.

The rearrangement joins TRBV9 to TRBJ2-5, with 8 bases matching TRBD1. The V and J ends lost 0 bases and 3 bases, in that order; junction bases with no gene match: 4. Germline V gives CDR1 SGDLS, CDR2 YYNGEE. This CDR3 has 15 residues. The CDR3 region is CASSVGPGGEETQYF. The DNA for the CDR3 is TGTGCCAGCAGCGTAGGGCCAGGGGGCGAAGAGACCCAGTACTTC.

The chain couples TRBV7-2 to TRBJ1-2, with TRBD1 identical over 7 bases. This CDR3 contains 13 residues. Trimming took 5 bases from V and 4 from J; bases not matched to a gene: 4. The V gene's germline CDR1 is SGHTA and CDR2 FQGNSA. CDR3 region: CASSADRTYGYTF. In nucleotides, the CDR3 is TGTGCCAGCAGCGCGGACAGGACCTATGGCTACACCTTC. Full variable domain (outside the CDR3, taken from reference TRBV7-2 and TRBJ1-2): GAGVSQSPSNKVTEKGKDVELRCDPISGHTALYWYRQSLGQGLEFLIYFQGNSAPDKSGLPSDRFSAERTGGSVSTLTIQRTQQEDSAVYLCASSADRTYGYTFGSGTRLTVV.

V gene TRBV19 combines with J gene TRBJ2-1, with TRBD2 matching 7 bases. In germline, CDR1 is LNHDA, CDR2 SQIVND (reference sequence). Trimming at V came to 7 bases and at J to 8 bases, leaving 17 bases not matched to a gene. The CDR3 extends over 16 amino acids. This CDR3 reads CASNPRGLGWTDEQFF. For the CDR3, the DNA is TGTGCCAGTAACCCGAGAGGACTAGGGTGGACCGATGAGCAGTTCTTC.

V gene TRBV5-1 combines with J gene TRBJ2-7; tentatively, D is TRBD1 (5 bases). The CDR3 length is 13 residues. Germline V CDR1 and CDR2: SGHRS, YFSETQ. The V gene lost 0 bases and the J gene lost 3 bases, with 7 bases spanning the gap. The CDR3 is CASSLVDSYEQYF. The CDR3 nucleotides are TGCGCCAGCAGCTTGGTTGACAGCTACGAGCAGTACTTC.

The V and J genes are TRBV6-1 and TRBJ2-1; D gene ambiguous. V was shortened by 0 bases and J by 6 bases, with 9 bases between the two germline ends. Germline CDR1 is MNHNS and CDR2 is SASEGT. The CDR3 runs to 14 residues. The CDR3 loop reads CASSEAAQFNEQFF. In nucleotides, the CDR3 is TGTGCCAGCAGTGAAGCGGCACAGTTCAATGAGCAGTTCTTC.

The chain carries TRBV2 and TRBJ1-6; D unclear. CDR1 and CDR2 (germline): SNHLY, FYNNEI. The CDR3 has 16 amino acids. Trimming stripped 6 bases from V and 9 bases from J, with 21 bases between. The DNA for the CDR3 is TGTGCCAGCAGCGAGGAAGGGCGGGTGGTTGGTTCACCCCTCCACTTT. This translates into CASSEEGRVVGSPLHF.

The J gene is TRBJ2-1, the V gene TRBV7-9, with D possibly matching TRBD1 (5 bases). Germline V gives CDR1 SEHNR, CDR2 FQNEAQ (reference sequence). The V end lost 6 bases, the J end lost 2 bases, and 17 bases lay between the germline ends. The CDR3 is 16 residues long. CDR3 sequence (DNA): TGTGCCAGCAGTTCCCCCGGGTCGGACACCTACAATGAGCAGTTCTTC. Its translation is CASSSPGSDTYNEQFF.

The chain has TRBV6-6 and TRBJ2-1; D possibly corresponds to TRBD1 (6 bases). The CDR3 loop spans 14 amino acids. V was cut by 4 bases and J by 1 base, with 8 bases left in between. Germline V gene lookup returns CDR1 MNHNY and CDR2 SVGAGI (reference sequence). The CDR3 spells CASSLQGSYNEQFF. CDR3 nucleotide sequence: TGTGCCAGCAGTTTACAGGGATCCTACAATGAGCAGTTCTTC.

V usage is TRBV7-8 and J usage is TRBJ2-3; D might be TRBD1 (5 bases). The germline V and J ends were trimmed by 6 bases and 4 bases, with 14 bases remaining between them. Germline CDR1 reads SGHVS; CDR2 reads FQNEAQ. CDR3 length: 14 amino acids. In nucleotides, the CDR3 is TGTGCCAGCAGTAAGGACAAGGGGTCAGATACGCAGTATTTT. Translated, it gives CASSKDKGSDTQYF.

V is TRBV5-4 and J is TRBJ1-1, with TRBD1 identical over 7 bases. The CDR3 loop spans 14 amino acids. CDR1 SGHNT and CDR2 YYREEE come from the germline V gene (reference sequence). V lost 4 bases and J lost 1; bases outside the gene matches: 4. The CDR3: CASSPGTENTEAFF. The CDR3 nucleotides are TGTGCCAGCAGCCCCGGGACAGAGAACACTGAAGCTTTCTTT.

The chain carries TRBV7-2 and TRBJ2-5; 11 bases align to TRBD2. The trim removed 2 bases at V and 5 bases at J, leaving 1 base unmatched. The CDR3 totals 14 residues. Germline loops: CDR1 SGHTA, CDR2 FQGNSA. The CDR3 DNA sequence: TGTGCCAGCAGCTTAACTAGCGGGGGTGAGACCCAGTACTTC. Translation: CASSLTSGGETQYF.

The genes are TRBV28 and TRBJ2-3; no reliable D call. V was cut by 7 bases and J by 2 bases, with 13 bases left in between. The V gene's germline CDR1 is MDHEN and CDR2 SYDVKM. The CDR3 has 14 amino acids. CDR3 nucleotides: TGTGCCAGCAACAATCCGCCAATCACAGATACGCAGTATTTT. Its translation is CASNNPPITDTQYF. Together with reference TRBV28 and TRBJ2-3, the CDR3 gives the full variable domain: DVKVTQSSRYLVKRTGEKVFLECVQDMDHENMFWYRQDPGLGLRLIYFSYDVKMKEKGDIPEGYSVSREKKERFSLILESASTNQTSMYLCASNNPPITDTQYFGPGTRLTVL.